Below are 29 T cell receptor beta chains sequenced from a single sample in a study of blood T cell repertoires in COVID-19. Method: immunoSEQ multiplex PCR; TCRdb's copy keeps in-frame clones and lacks some. The sample yields about 99,000 clones, 89% seen once. Sequencing input: peripheral blood. Receptors originate from an elderly woman in a cohort sampled during active COVID-19.

V and J are TRBV2 and TRBJ1-2; D is unresolved. The V and J ends lost 4 bases and 2 bases respectively, with 8 bases between them. The CDR3 consists of 13 residues. Germline CDR1 SNHLY, CDR2 FYNNEI. For the CDR3, the DNA is TGTGCCAGCAGTGGAAGACAAAACTATGGCTACACCTTC. This sequence encodes CASSGRQNYGYTF.

V usage is TRBV21-1 and J usage is TRBJ1-5. TRBV21-1 is recorded as a pseudogene. CDR3 length: 13 amino acids. Written as DNA, the CDR3 is TGTGCCAGCAGCGAGCGGAATAATCAGCCCCAGCATTTT. This translates into CASSERNNQPQHF.

This chain connects TRBV29-1 to TRBJ2-2, with D perhaps TRBD1 (5 bases). The V end lost 2 bases, the J end lost 0 bases, and 7 bases lay between the germline ends. Per the germline V gene, CDR1 is SQVTM and CDR2 is ANQGSEA. This CDR3 contains 14 residues. Here the CDR3 reads CSVERGSNTGELFF. CDR3 DNA: TGCAGCGTTGAAAGGGGATCGAACACCGGGGAGCTGTTTTTT.

V and J are TRBV5-4 and TRBJ2-5; D may be TRBD2 (7 bases). The length of the CDR3 is 14 residues. Trimming took off 4 bases at V and 1 base at J, with 11 bases between the two ends. Germline loops: CDR1 SGHNT, CDR2 YYREEE (reference sequence). The CDR3 sequence is CASSPGGTQETQYF. The CDR3 region has the DNA TGTGCCAGCAGCCCGGGGGGCACCCAAGAGACCCAGTACTTC.

The chain joins TRBV5-1 to TRBJ2-1; D may be TRBD2 (9 bases). Germline V gives CDR1 SGHRS, CDR2 YFSETQ. The CDR3 has 14 amino acids. Trimming shortened V by 6 bases and J by 10 bases, and 20 bases separated the two germline ends. CDR3 loop: CASIAGGGRVEQFF. The CDR3 DNA is TGCGCCAGCATCGCAGGGGGCGGGAGGGTAGAGCAGTTCTTC.

The chain combines TRBV3-1 (or the pseudogene TRBV3-2) with TRBJ2-3; 10 nucleotides align to TRBD2. The CDR3 is 15 amino acids. Germline V lookup: CDR1 LGHDT, CDR2 YNNKEL (reference sequence). V trimming: 5 bases; J trimming: 1 base; junction bases outside the gene matches: 3. CDR3 amino acids: CASSTSGGGTDTQYF. As DNA, the CDR3 is TGTGCCAGCAGCACAAGCGGGGGGGGCACAGATACGCAGTATTTT.

The chain uses TRBV28 and TRBJ2-4; 8 nucleotides align to TRBD2. Per germline, CDR1 MDHEN and CDR2 SYDVKM. J gave up 6 bases and V 7 bases, and 14 bases lay outside the gene matches. The CDR3 extends over 16 amino acids. The CDR3 protein is CASNVSGGPQGNIQYF. Here the CDR3 DNA reads TGTGCCAGCAATGTATCGGGAGGGCCTCAGGGAAACATTCAGTACTTC. Together with reference TRBV28 and TRBJ2-4, the CDR3 gives the full variable domain: DVKVTQSSRYLVKRTGEKVFLECVQDMDHENMFWYRQDPGLGLRLIYFSYDVKMKEKGDIPEGYSVSREKKERFSLILESASTNQTSMYLCASNVSGGPQGNIQYFGAGTRLSVL.

The rearrangement links TRBV5-1 to TRBJ2-5, with TRBD2 matching 12 bases. CDR3 size: 18 residues. Germline CDR1 and CDR2: SGHRS and YFSETQ. Germline trimming cut 3 bases from V and 4 bases from J; bases unmatched to any gene: 13. CDR3 loop: CASSSSSGGAVPRETQYF. As DNA, the CDR3 is TGCGCCAGCAGCTCATCTAGCGGGGGGGCCGTTCCCCGAGAGACCCAGTACTTC. Full variable domain (rest looked up from reference TRBV5-1 and TRBJ2-5): KAGVTQTPRYLIKTRGQQVTLSCSPISGHRSVSWYQQTPGQGLQFLFEYFSETQRNKGNFPGRFSGRQFSNSRSEMNVSTLELGDSALYLCASSSSSGGAVPRETQYFGPGTRLLVL.

The chain couples TRBV6-1 to TRBJ2-3; a weak D match, TRBD2 (5 bases). CDR3 length equals 15 residues. Trimming cost V 2 bases and J 2 bases, with 11 bases left between them. CDR1 MNHNS and CDR2 SASEGT come from the germline V gene. The CDR3 nucleotides read TGTGCCAGCAGTGAACAGCGGCTCTACACAGATACGCAGTATTTT. Protein sequence: CASSEQRLYTDTQYF.

This clone appeared a few times. The chain joins TRBV28 to TRBJ2-3, with D possibly matching TRBD2 (6 bases). Germline-derived CDR1 and CDR2 are MDHEN and SYDVKM. The V end lost 5 bases, the J end lost 2 bases, and 8 bases lay between the germline ends. The CDR3 consists of 13 residues. CDR3 protein: CASSGLHTDTQYF. The DNA of the CDR3 is TGTGCCAGCAGTGGACTACACACAGATACGCAGTATTTT.

This sequence joins TRBV5-6 and TRBJ2-1, with D possibly being TRBD1 (5 bases). Germline V gene data show CDR1 as SGHDT and CDR2 as YYEEEE. The V gene lost 1 base and the J gene lost 5 bases, with 22 bases spanning the gap. There are 18 residues in the CDR3. CDR3: CASSLSGYAPPRDNEQFF. The CDR3 DNA reads TGTGCCAGCAGCTTGTCTGGTTATGCGCCCCCCAGGGACAATGAGCAGTTCTTC.

This clone came up once. The chain joins TRBV28 to TRBJ2-3; 7 nucleotides agree with TRBD2. J lost 1 base, V lost 8 bases, and 0 bases had no gene match. From germline, CDR1 is MDHEN and CDR2 SYDVKM. The CDR3 has 12 residues. CDR3 nucleotides: TGTGCCAGCCGGGGGGGCACAGATACGCAGTATTTT. Its translation: CASRGGTDTQYF.

V is TRBV10-1 and J is TRBJ2-7; possible D gene TRBD2, 5 bases. The germline gives CDR1 WNHNN, CDR2 SYGVQD (reference sequence). The V and J ends lost 4 bases and 0 bases respectively, with 10 bases between them. The CDR3 covers 14 residues. The CDR3 DNA reads as TGCGCCAGCAGTGTCCAGCGGTCCTCCTACGAGCAGTACTTC. Protein: CASSVQRSSYEQYF.

The chain joins TRBV5-6 to TRBJ1-5, with D possibly matching TRBD1 (6 bases). CDR1 is SGHDT, CDR2 YYEEEE, per germline. There are 14 residues in the CDR3. The germline V and J ends were trimmed by 0 bases and 3 bases, with 7 bases remaining between them. Here the CDR3 reads CASSLAGANQPQHF. CDR3 sequence (DNA): TGTGCCAGCAGCTTGGCAGGGGCCAATCAGCCCCAGCATTTT.

This sequence joins TRBV7-9 and TRBJ2-2; D unclear. CDR1 and CDR2 (germline): SEHNR, FQNEAQ (reference sequence). Trimming took off 2 bases at V and 3 bases at J, with 7 bases between the two ends. The CDR3 totals 14 residues. The chain's CDR3 is CASSLNSYTGELFF. CDR3 nucleotide sequence: TGTGCCAGCAGCTTAAACAGCTACACCGGGGAGCTGTTTTTT.

This clone was counted a single time. This sequence joins TRBV10-3 and TRBJ1-1, with 8 bases matching TRBD1. The CDR3 is 14 residues long. Germline trimming cut 6 bases from V and 3 bases from J; bases unmatched to any gene: 6. From germline, CDR1 is ENHRY and CDR2 SYGVKD. CDR3 in amino acids: CAIRIQGGDTEAFF. Written as DNA, the CDR3 is TGTGCCATCAGAATACAGGGGGGGGACACTGAAGCTTTCTTT.

V usage is TRBV6-5 and J usage is TRBJ1-2, with no clear D. V shed 11 bases and J shed 0 bases, with 10 bases lying between them. CDR1 is MNHEY and CDR2 is SVGAGI in the germline V gene. The length of the CDR3 is 12 residues. The CDR3 coding sequence is TGTGCCGGCCAGAAAGCTAACTATGGCTACACCTTC. Translation gives CAGQKANYGYTF.

The chain recombines TRBV7-9 with TRBJ2-2; the D gene is possibly TRBD2 (5 bases). The CDR3 spans 16 residues. Between the trimmed V and J ends, which lost 1 base and 6 bases, there was a span of 15 bases. Germline V gene lookup returns CDR1 SEHNR and CDR2 FQNEAQ (reference sequence). The CDR3 DNA reads as TGTGCCAGCAGCTTAGGGGTCGGGGAACAAGCCGGGGAGCTGTTTTTT. Translating gives CASSLGVGEQAGELFF.

This chain connects TRBV25-1 to TRBJ2-7, with a possible D match to TRBD1 (7 bases). The CDR3 loop spans 14 amino acids. Germline-derived CDR1 and CDR2 are MGHDK and SYGVNS. The V gene lost 4 bases and the J gene lost 2 bases, with 12 bases spanning the gap. The CDR3 DNA reads as TGTGCCAGCAGTGGACAGGGACTGCCCTACGAGCAGTACTTC. Translated: CASSGQGLPYEQYF.

The CDR3 nucleotides read TGTGCCAGCAGCTTTACAGGGGGAGTCAACTATGGCTACACCTTC. It yields the protein CASSFTGGVNYGYTF. This chain uses TRBV7-9 with TRBJ1-2; 8 bases fit TRBD1. J gave up 2 bases and V 3 bases, and 5 bases lay outside the gene matches. Per germline, CDR1 SEHNR and CDR2 FQNEAQ (reference sequence). The CDR3 covers 15 residues.

V is TRBV2 and J is TRBJ2-1; 10 bases line up with TRBD2. This CDR3 spans 13 amino acids. Germline trimming cut 8 bases from V and 15 bases from J; bases unmatched to any gene: 13. Germline V gene lookup returns CDR1 SNHLY and CDR2 FYNNEI. Here the CDR3 reads CASDGSGRAVRFF. In DNA, the CDR3 is TGTGCCAGCGATGGGAGCGGGAGGGCCGTTCGGTTCTTC.

The V gene is TRBV9, the J gene TRBJ1-1, with 9 bases matching TRBD1. The CDR3 length is 15 residues. The junction had 4 bases not matched to a gene; V was cut back by 0 bases and J by 4 bases. Germline V gene lookup returns CDR1 SGDLS and CDR2 YYNGEE. CDR3 residues: CASSVGQGVGTEAFF. The CDR3 DNA reads as TGTGCCAGCAGCGTAGGACAGGGGGTTGGCACTGAAGCTTTCTTT. The entire variable domain, with the rest obtained from reference TRBV9 and TRBJ1-1, is as follows: DSGVTQTPKHLITATGQRVTLRCSPRSGDLSVYWYQQSLDQGLQFLIQYYNGEERAKGNILERFSAQQFPDLHSELNLSSLELGDSALYFCASSVGQGVGTEAFFGQGTRLTVV.

V gene TRBV7-9 combines with J gene TRBJ2-1; D possibly corresponds to TRBD2 (6 bases). Trimming took off 3 bases at V and 6 bases at J, with 12 bases between the two ends. CDR1 SEHNR and CDR2 FQNEAQ come from the germline V gene (reference sequence). This CDR3 comprises 14 residues. Written as DNA, the CDR3 is TGTGCCAGCAGCTTGGGGTCGGGACTCAATGAGCAGTTCTTC. This encodes CASSLGSGLNEQFF.

Concerning this clone itself: The identical CDR3 is also encoded by other nucleotide sequences in the sample. The chain carries TRBV5-4 and TRBJ2-1; D is possibly TRBD2 (5 bases). The V gene lost 0 bases and the J gene lost 5 bases, with 6 bases spanning the gap. Germline CDR1 SGHNT, CDR2 YYREEE (reference sequence). This CDR3 region has 13 residues. CDR3: CASSLAGNNEQFF. The CDR3 bases are TGTGCCAGCAGCTTGGCCGGGAACAATGAGCAGTTCTTC.

The rearrangement uses TRBV2 and TRBJ2-1, with 10 bases lining up with TRBD2. The CDR3 is 17 amino acids. J was trimmed by 8 bases and V by 4 bases; bases with no gene match: 14. Per the germline V gene, CDR1 is SNHLY and CDR2 is FYNNEI. CDR3 sequence (DNA): TGTGCCAGCAGTGTATTGGGGAGAGCGGGAGGGGTCCATGAGCAGTTCTTC. As protein: CASSVLGRAGGVHEQFF.

This rearrangement joins TRBV11-2 to TRBJ1-1, with D hard to call. V lost 5 bases to trimming and J lost 1 base, with 8 bases between them. This CDR3 is 13 amino acids long. CDR1 is SGHAT, CDR2 FQNNGV, per germline. CDR3 sequence: CASSATANTEAFF. CDR3 coding DNA: TGTGCCAGCAGCGCCACAGCGAACACTGAAGCTTTCTTT. The full variable domain, rest sourced from reference TRBV11-2 and TRBJ1-1, is EAGVAQSPRYKIIEKRQSVAFWCNPISGHATLYWYQQILGQGPKLLIQFQNNGVVDDSQLPKDRFSAERLKGVDSTLKIQPAKLEDSAVYLCASSATANTEAFFGQGTRLTVV.

The rearrangement links TRBV28 to TRBJ2-7; 8 nucleotides line up with TRBD1. Germline lookup yields CDR1 MDHEN and CDR2 SYDVKM. V lost 5 bases, J lost 2 bases, and 8 bases stayed unmatched. CDR3 length: 15 residues. In DNA form, the CDR3 reads TGTGCCAGCAGTCCCGGGACAGGTACCACCTACGAGCAGTACTTC. Its translation is CASSPGTGTTYEQYF.

V usage is TRBV4-1 and J usage is TRBJ2-7, with TRBD1 matching 10 bases. The V gene end was trimmed by 4 bases and the J gene end by 4 bases; junction bases not matched to a gene: 13. This CDR3 comprises 17 residues. CDR1 and CDR2 from the germline V gene are MGHRA and YSYEKL. The CDR3 DNA reads as TGCGCCAGCAGCCTTTATACTCCGGGACAGGGGATTTACGAGCAGTACTTC. This translates into CASSLYTPGQGIYEQYF.

V gene TRBV6-4 combines with J gene TRBJ1-2, with TRBD1 identical over 9 bases. This CDR3 region has 14 residues. Germline CDR1 reads MRHNA; CDR2 reads SNTAGT. V lost 4 bases to trimming and J lost 1 base; unmatched junction nucleotides: 1. CDR3 nucleotide sequence: TGTGCCAGCAGTGTGGGACAGGGTAACTATGGCTACACCTTC. It specifies CASSVGQGNYGYTF.